The 13 T cell receptor beta chains reported below all come from one sample, sequenced in a study of tissue T cells after allogeneic stem cell transplantation. Clones were sequenced by immunoSEQ multiplex PCR, and TCRdb holds only the in-frame ones, with some missing. The table lists roughly 1,400 clones, about 50% of them singletons. Sample time point: mouse harvest day 14 after allogeneic transplant. The graft held 10^6 splenic CD5+ T cells and 10^7 T-cell-depleted bone marrow cells. What was sequenced was liver tissue. All receptors come from a female BALB/c mouse given C57BL/6 T cells with graft-versus-host disease after an allogeneic hematopoietic cell transplant.

This clone is termed large. All gene names here are mouse names. CDR3 region: CASGQSNTEVFF. The covered CDR3 bases are TGTGCCAGCGGACAGTCAAACACAGAAGTCTTC. V and J are TRBV13-2 and TRBJ1-1; D is uncertain. The read stops 1 residue short of the end of the CDR3; the missing end is completed from the germline J gene. Between the trimmed V and J ends, which lost 5 bases and 0 bases, there was a span of 5 bases. Germline V CDR1 and CDR2: NNHNN, SYGAGS (reference sequence). The CDR3 sequence is 12 residues long.

To note about this clone: Genes here carry mouse names. The CDR3 extends 1 residue past the end of the read, so its final part is completed from the germline J gene. The rearrangement joins TRBV5 to TRBJ2-5, with a possible D match to TRBD2 (5 bases). CDR1 and CDR2 (germline): LGHNA, YNLKQL (reference sequence). The CDR3 is 14 amino acids. V shed 0 bases and J shed 5 bases, with 9 bases lying between them. The covered CDR3 bases are TGTGCCAGCAGCCAAGAATGGGGAGTAGACACCCAGTAC. Translated: CASSQEWGVDTQY. The entire CDR3 reads CASSQEWGVDTQYF.

The sample holds a few counts of this clone. Gene names denote mouse genes. The sequenced fragment ends 1 residue before the CDR3 boundary, so the rest is inferred from the germline J gene. The chain carries TRBV13-1 and TRBJ2-7, with 8 bases lining up with TRBD2. This CDR3 is built from 14 residues. Germline values: CDR1 NSHNY, CDR2 SYGAGN. V was clipped by 0 bases and J by 7 bases; unmatched bases: 6. The DNA read from the CDR3 is TGTGCCAGCAGTGATGCCCTGGGGGGTTACGAACAGTAC. Protein product: CASSDALGGYEQY. The CDR3 as a whole reads CASSDALGGYEQYF.

Remarks on this clone: Gene names refer to mouse genes. The read gets to within 1 residue of the CDR3 end, and the germline J gene fills in the rest. This chain links TRBV26 with TRBJ2-4; no definite D call. The germline V and J ends were trimmed by 5 bases and 2 bases, with 5 bases remaining between them. This CDR3 has 12 amino acids. The germline V gene has CDR1 KGHPV and CDR2 FQNQEV (reference sequence). The CDR3 loop reads CASSSLQNTLYF. The covered CDR3 bases are TGTGCCAGCAGTTCCCTTCAAAACACCTTGTAC.

Comments on this clone: The listed genes are named as in mouse. The CDR3 end is not reached by the read, which stops 1 residue before it; the germline J gene fills it in. The chain joins TRBV15 to TRBJ2-7; TRBD2 aligns across 7 bases. Germline CDR1 and CDR2: SGHND and FRSKSL. This CDR3 has 14 residues. V lost 1 base and J lost 3; bases outside the gene matches: 3. The covered CDR3 bases are TGTGCCAGCAGTTTAGAGAACTGGGGCTATGAACAGTAC. The encoded protein is CASSLENWGYEQY. The full CDR3 is CASSLENWGYEQYF.

Details on this clone: Gene names and germline refer to mouse. The read gets to within 1 residue of the CDR3 end, and the germline J gene fills in the rest. V and J are TRBV24 and TRBJ2-7, with 11 positions matching TRBD2. Germline trimming cut 3 bases from V and 6 bases from J; bases unmatched to any gene: 10. The CDR3 is 16 residues long. Per the germline V gene, CDR1 is KGHTA and CDR2 is FRNEEI. Partial CDR3 DNA: TGTGCCAGCAGTCTCTCTATGGGACTGGGGGCGCTTGAACAGTAC. Translated, it gives CASSLSMGLGALEQY. The CDR3 reads in full as CASSLSMGLGALEQYF.

This clone has just a few counts. Gene and germline names: mouse. Read data end 1 residue before the CDR3 end; the end is taken from the germline J gene. The rearrangement joins TRBV24 to TRBJ2-7; D is unresolved. Germline V gene lookup returns CDR1 KGHTA and CDR2 FRNEEI. V was trimmed by 1 base and J by 0 bases, leaving 7 bases between them. The CDR3 contains 14 residues. The DNA read from the CDR3 is TGTGCCAGCAGTCTGTTGAGGAGCTCCTATGAACAGTAC. It is translated as CASSLLRSSYEQY. The whole CDR3 protein reads CASSLLRSSYEQYF.

Remarks on this clone: The genes and germline here are from mouse. The read ends 1 residue early relative to the CDR3; the germline J gene fills the gap. The rearrangement links TRBV2 to TRBJ2-7; the D is unclear. V was trimmed by 6 bases and J by 5 bases, leaving 5 bases between them. CDR1 is LGHNA and CDR2 is YSYQKL in the germline V gene. The CDR3 contains 10 residues. Partial CDR3 DNA: TGTGCCAGCAGTGGCAATGAACAGTAC. It is translated as CASSGNEQY. The full CDR3 is CASSGNEQYF.

About this clone: The gene symbols are mouse symbols. The read ends 1 residue shy of where the CDR3 ends; the end is completed using the germline J gene. This chain joins TRBV26 and TRBJ1-4; D remains unclear. In germline, CDR1 is KGHPV, CDR2 FQNQEV (reference sequence). This CDR3 is built from 15 residues. Trimming stripped 0 bases from V and 0 bases from J, with 5 bases between. This CDR3 is CASSLSRISNERLFF. CDR3 DNA (partial): TGTGCCAGCAGTCTGTCGAGGATTTCCAACGAAAGATTATTT.

With regard to this clone: Genes and germline are mouse. The CDR3 extends 1 residue past the end of the read, so its final part is completed from the germline J gene. V usage is TRBV19 and J usage is TRBJ1-1; maybe TRBD1 (6 bases). Germline values: CDR1 FNHDT, CDR2 SITEND (reference sequence). The CDR3 sequence is 14 residues long. V lost 4 bases, J lost 1 base, and 11 bases lay in between. The DNA read from the CDR3 is TGTGCCAGCAGTCCCCGGGACAAAAACACAGAAGTCTTC. It codes for CASSPRDKNTEVF. Given in full, the CDR3 is CASSPRDKNTEVFF.

This clone occurred once. These gene names are mouse names. The read halts 1 residue ahead of the CDR3 end, with the missing end drawn from the germline J gene. This chain joins TRBV15 and TRBJ2-1; D tentatively fits TRBD1 or TRBD2 (5 bases each). V lost 6 bases and J lost 4, with 10 bases in between. The CDR3 runs to 13 residues. The germline V gene encodes CDR1 SGHND and CDR2 FRSKSL. The chain's CDR3 is CASRWDGYAEQFF. CDR3 DNA (partial): TGTGCCAGCAGGTGGGACGGATATGCTGAGCAGTTC.

Worth noting for this clone: All gene names here are mouse names. CDR3: CASSQEGQGSDYTF. The CDR3 DNA, read in part, is TGTGCCAGCAGCCAAGAGGGACAGGGCTCCGACTACACC. The chain combines TRBV5 with TRBJ1-2, with 9 bases aligning to TRBD1. The read terminates 1 residue before the CDR3 end, so the remaining end is supplied by the germline J gene. CDR3 length equals 14 residues. The germline V gene encodes CDR1 LGHNA and CDR2 YNLKQL (reference sequence). The junction had 0 bases not matched to a gene; V was cut back by 0 bases and J by 4 bases.

This clone has a handful of counts. Gene names denote mouse genes. The read falls 1 residue short of the CDR3 end, and the missing part is taken from the germline J gene. This chain uses TRBV14 with TRBJ1-4; 8 bases line up with TRBD1. Germline V gives CDR1 SGHDT, CDR2 FRDEAV. J lost 3 bases, V lost 3 bases, and 1 base had no gene match. The CDR3 runs to 14 residues. CDR3 bases read: TGTGCCAGCAGTTGGACAGGGCCCAACGAAAGATTATTT. This sequence encodes CASSWTGPNERLF. In full, the CDR3 is CASSWTGPNERLFF. Supplemented by reference TRBV14 and TRBJ1-4, the full variable domain reads EAGVTQSPRYAVLQEGQAVSFWCDPISGHDTLYWYQQPRDQGPQLLVYFRDEAVIDNSQLPSDRFSAVRPKGTNSTLKIQSAKQGDTATYLCASSWTGPNERLFFGHGTKLSVL.